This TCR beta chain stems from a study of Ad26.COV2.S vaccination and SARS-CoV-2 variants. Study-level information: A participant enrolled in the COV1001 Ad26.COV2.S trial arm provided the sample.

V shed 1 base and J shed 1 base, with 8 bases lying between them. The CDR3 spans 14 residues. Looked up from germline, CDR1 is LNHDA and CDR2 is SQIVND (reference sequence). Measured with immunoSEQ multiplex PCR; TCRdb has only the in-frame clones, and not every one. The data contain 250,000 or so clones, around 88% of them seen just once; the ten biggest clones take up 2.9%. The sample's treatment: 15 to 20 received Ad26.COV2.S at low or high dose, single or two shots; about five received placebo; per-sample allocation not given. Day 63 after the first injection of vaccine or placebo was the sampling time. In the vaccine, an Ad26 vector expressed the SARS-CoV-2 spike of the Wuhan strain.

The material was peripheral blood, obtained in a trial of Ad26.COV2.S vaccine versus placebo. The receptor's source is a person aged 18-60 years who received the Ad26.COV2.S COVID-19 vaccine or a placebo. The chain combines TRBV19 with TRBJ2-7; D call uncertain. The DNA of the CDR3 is TGTGCCAGTAGTATAGCTGTGGGGTCCTACGAGCAGTACTTC. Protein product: CASSIAVGSYEQYF.